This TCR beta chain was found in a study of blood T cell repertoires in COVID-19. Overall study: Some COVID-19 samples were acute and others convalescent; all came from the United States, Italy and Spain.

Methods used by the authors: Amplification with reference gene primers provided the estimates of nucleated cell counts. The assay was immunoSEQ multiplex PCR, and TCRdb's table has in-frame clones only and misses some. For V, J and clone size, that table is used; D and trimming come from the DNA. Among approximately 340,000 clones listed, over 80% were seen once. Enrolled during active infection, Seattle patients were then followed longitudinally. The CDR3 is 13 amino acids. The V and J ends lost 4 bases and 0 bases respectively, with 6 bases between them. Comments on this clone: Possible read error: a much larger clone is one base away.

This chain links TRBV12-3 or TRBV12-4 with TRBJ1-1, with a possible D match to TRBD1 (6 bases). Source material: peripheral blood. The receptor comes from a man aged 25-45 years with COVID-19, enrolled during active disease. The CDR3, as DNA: TGTGCCAGCAGTTGGACAGTGAACACTGAAGCTTTCTTT. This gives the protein CASSWTVNTEAFF.